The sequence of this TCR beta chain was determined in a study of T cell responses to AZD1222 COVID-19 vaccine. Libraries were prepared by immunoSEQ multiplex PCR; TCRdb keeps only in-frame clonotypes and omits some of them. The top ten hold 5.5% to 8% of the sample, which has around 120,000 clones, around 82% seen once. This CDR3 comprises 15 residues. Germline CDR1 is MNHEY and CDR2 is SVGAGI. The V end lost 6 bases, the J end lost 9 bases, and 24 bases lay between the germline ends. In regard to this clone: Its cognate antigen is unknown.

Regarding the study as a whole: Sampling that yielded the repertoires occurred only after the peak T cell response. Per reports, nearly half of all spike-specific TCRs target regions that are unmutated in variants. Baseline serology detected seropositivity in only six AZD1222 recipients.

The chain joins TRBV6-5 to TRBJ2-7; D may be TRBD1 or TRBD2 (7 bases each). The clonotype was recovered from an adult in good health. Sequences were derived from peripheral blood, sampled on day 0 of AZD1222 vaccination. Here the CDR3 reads CASSVYWDTRGGQYF. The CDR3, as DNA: TGTGCCAGCAGCGTGTACTGGGACACCAGGGGGGGGCAGTACTTC.